Listed here are 2 T cell receptor beta chains from one sample, sequenced in a study of blood T cell repertoires in COVID-19. TCRdb keeps only in-frame clones here, not all; method: immunoSEQ multiplex PCR. The data hold 150,000 to 200,000 clones, with about 81% observed a single time. What was sequenced was peripheral blood. Receptors originate from a woman aged 55-69 years with COVID-19, enrolled during active disease.

This rearrangement joins TRBV7-9 to TRBJ1-4; TRBD1 might be the D (5 bases). Trimming cost V 2 bases and J 7 bases, with 23 bases left between them. Looked up from germline, CDR1 is SEHNR and CDR2 is FQNEAQ (reference sequence). The CDR3 totals 18 residues. This CDR3 is CASSLFDLGVSKGEKLFF. The CDR3 nucleotides are TGTGCCAGCAGCTTATTCGACCTAGGGGTTAGTAAGGGTGAAAAACTGTTTTTT.

By its share, this clone is medium-sized. V gene TRBV4-2 combines with J gene TRBJ2-7; 8 positions match TRBD2. This CDR3 has 15 residues. V shed 0 bases and J 3 bases; nucleotides not matched to a gene: 4. The germline gives CDR1 LGHNA, CDR2 YNFKEQ. Written as DNA, the CDR3 is TGTGCCAGCAGCCAAGACCAAGCGGGAGTCTACGAGCAGTACTTC. As protein: CASSQDQAGVYEQYF.